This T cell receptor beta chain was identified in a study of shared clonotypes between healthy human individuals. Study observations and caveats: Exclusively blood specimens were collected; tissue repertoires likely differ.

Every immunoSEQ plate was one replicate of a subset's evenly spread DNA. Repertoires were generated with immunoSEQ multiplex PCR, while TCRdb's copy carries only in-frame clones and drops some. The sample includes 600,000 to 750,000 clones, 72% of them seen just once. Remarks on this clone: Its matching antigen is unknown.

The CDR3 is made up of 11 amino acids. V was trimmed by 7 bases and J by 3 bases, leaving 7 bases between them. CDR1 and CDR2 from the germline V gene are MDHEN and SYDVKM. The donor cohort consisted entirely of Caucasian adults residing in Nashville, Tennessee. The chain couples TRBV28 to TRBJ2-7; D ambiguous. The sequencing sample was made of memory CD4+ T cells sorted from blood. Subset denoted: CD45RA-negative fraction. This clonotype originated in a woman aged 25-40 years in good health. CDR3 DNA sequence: TGTGCCAGCAACGACGGCTACGAGCAGTACTTC. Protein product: CASNDGYEQYF.